The entry below gives a single TCR beta chain sequence along with its context. Its target is unknown. This specimen comes from a study of T cells after yellow fever vaccination. For the study at large: SMART-Seq v4 Ultra Low Input prepared libraries from low-cell fractions. Notes on the study in general: Abundant contaminating clonotypes from the bulk population could appear in FACS-sorted repertoires. A secondary response was less intense yet reached its peak sooner, at day 5 versus 15.

Germline V lookup: CDR1 SGHRS, CDR2 YFSETQ. The CDR3 is 16 residues long. V shed 4 bases and J 6 bases; nucleotides not matched to a gene: 9. TCRdb re-called the 5' RACE reads through MiXCR, storing one row per CDR3 protein. The sample lists 300,000 to 400,000 distinct CDR3 sequences, around 12% occurring once. V and J are TRBV5-1 and TRBJ2-3; 12 nucleotides match TRBD2. The sequencing used CD4+ T cells sorted from PBMCs, collected 15 days after the yellow fever booster vaccination. The TCR comes from a man aged 18-30 years who received the YFV17D yellow fever vaccine. Here the CDR3 DNA reads TGCGCCAGCAGCACAGGACTAGCGGGGTTCGGGGATACGCAGTATTTT. It yields the protein CASSTGLAGFGDTQYF.